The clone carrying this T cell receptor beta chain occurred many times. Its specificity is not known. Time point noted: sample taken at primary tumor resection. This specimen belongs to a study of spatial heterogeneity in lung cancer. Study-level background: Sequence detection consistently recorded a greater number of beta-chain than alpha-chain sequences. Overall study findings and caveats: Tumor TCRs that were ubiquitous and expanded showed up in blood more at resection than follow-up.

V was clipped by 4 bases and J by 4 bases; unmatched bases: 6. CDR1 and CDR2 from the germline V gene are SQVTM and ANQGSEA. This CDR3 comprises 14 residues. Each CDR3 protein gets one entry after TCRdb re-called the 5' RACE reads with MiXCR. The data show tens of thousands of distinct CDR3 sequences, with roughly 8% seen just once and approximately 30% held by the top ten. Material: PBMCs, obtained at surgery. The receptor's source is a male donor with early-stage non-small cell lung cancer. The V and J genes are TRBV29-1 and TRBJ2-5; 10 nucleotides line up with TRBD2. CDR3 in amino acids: CSVAGTSESETQYF. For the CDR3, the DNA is TGCAGCGTTGCCGGGACTAGCGAGTCAGAGACCCAGTACTTC.